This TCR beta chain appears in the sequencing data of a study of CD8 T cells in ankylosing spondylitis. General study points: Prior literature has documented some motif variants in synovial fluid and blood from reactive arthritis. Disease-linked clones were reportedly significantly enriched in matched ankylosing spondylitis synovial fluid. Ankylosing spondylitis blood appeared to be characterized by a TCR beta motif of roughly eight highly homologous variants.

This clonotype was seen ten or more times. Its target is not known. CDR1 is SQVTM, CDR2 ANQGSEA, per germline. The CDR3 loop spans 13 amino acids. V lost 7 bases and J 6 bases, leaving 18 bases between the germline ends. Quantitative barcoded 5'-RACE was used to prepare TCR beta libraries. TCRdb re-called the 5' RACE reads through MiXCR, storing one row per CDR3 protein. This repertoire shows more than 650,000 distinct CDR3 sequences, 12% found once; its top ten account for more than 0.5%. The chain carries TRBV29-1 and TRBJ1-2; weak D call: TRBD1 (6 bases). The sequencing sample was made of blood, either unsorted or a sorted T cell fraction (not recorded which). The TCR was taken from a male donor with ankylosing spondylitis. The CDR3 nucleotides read TGCAGCGCCCGGCAGTCAGGGGCGAATGGCTACACCTTC. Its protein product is CSARQSGANGYTF. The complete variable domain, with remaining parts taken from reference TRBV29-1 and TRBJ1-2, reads SAVISQKPSRDICQRGTSLTIQCQVDSQVTMMFWYRQQPGQSLTLIATANQGSEATYESGFVIDKFPISRPNLTFSTLTVSNMSPEDSSIYLCSARQSGANGYTFGSGTRLTVV.